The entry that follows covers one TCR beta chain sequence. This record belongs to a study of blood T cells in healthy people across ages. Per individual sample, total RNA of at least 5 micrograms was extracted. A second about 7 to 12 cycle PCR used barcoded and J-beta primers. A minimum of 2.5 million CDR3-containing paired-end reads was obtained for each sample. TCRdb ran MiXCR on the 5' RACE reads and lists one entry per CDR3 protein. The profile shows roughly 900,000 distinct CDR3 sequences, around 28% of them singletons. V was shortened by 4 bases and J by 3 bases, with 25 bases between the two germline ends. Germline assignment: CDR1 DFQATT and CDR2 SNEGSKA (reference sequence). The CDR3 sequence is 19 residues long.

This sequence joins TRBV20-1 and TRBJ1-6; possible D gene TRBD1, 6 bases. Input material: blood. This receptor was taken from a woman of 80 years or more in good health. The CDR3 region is CSAKIVRGLSLGYNSPLHF. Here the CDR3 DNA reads TGCAGTGCTAAAATAGTCAGGGGTTTAAGTCTGGGCTATAATTCACCCCTCCACTTT.